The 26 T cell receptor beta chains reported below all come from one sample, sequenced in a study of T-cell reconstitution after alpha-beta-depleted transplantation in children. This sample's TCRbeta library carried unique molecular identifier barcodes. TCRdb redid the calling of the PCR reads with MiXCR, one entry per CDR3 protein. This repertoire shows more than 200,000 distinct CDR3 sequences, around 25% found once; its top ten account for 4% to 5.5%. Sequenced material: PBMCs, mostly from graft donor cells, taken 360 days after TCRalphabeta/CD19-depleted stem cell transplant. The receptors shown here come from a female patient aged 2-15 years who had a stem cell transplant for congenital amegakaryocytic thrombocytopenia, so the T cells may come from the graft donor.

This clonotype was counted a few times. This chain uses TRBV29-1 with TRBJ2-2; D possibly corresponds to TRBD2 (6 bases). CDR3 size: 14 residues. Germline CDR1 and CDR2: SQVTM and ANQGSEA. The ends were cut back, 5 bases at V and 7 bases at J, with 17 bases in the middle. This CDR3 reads CSVRRDLGGGELFF. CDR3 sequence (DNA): TGCAGCGTTCGCCGGGACCTGGGGGGCGGGGAGCTGTTTTTT.

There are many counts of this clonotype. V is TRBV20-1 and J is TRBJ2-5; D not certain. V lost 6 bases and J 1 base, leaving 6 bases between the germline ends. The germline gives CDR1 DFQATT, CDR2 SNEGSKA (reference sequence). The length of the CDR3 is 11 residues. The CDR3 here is CSAQFQETQYF. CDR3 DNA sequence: TGCAGTGCACAGTTCCAAGAGACCCAGTACTTC.

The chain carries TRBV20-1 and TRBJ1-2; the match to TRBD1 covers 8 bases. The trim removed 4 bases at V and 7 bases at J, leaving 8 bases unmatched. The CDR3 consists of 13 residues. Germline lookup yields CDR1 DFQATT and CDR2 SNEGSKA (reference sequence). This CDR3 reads CSATHTGGSGYTF. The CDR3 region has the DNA TGCAGTGCTACACATACAGGGGGTTCTGGCTACACCTTC.

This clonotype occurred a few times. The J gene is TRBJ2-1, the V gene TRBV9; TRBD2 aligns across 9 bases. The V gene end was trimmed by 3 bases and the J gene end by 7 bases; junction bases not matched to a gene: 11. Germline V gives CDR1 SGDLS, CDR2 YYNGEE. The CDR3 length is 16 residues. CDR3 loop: CASSDQVAGAKNEQFF. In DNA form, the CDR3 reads TGTGCCAGCAGCGACCAAGTAGCGGGAGCTAAGAATGAGCAGTTCTTC.

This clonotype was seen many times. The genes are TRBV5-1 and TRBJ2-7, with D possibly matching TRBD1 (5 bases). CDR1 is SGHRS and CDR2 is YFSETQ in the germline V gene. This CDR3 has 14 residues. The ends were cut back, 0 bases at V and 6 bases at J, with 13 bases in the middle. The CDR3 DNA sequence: TGCGCCAGCAGCTTGGAGTTCAGGGATGGCGAGCAGTACTTC. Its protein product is CASSLEFRDGEQYF.

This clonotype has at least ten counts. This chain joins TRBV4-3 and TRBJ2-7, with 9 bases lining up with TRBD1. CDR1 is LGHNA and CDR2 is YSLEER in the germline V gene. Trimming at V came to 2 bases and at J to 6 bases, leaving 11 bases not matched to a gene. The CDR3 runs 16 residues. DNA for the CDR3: TGCGCCAGCAGCCAATCCTTGGACAGGGGTCTTAGCGAGCAGTACTTC. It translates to CASSQSLDRGLSEQYF.

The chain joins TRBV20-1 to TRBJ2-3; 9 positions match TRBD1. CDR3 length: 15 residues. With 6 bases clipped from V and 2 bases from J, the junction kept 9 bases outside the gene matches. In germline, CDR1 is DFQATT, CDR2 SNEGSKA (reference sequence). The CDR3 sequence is CSAAPGQGITDTQYF. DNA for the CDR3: TGCAGTGCAGCGCCGGGACAGGGAATCACAGATACGCAGTATTTT.

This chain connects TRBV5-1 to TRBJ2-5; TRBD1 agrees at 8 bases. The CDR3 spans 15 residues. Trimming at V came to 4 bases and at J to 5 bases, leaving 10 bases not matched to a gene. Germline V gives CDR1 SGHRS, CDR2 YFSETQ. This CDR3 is CASSPSTGVVETQYF. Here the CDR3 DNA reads TGCGCCAGCAGCCCGTCGACAGGGGTGGTGGAGACCCAGTACTTC.

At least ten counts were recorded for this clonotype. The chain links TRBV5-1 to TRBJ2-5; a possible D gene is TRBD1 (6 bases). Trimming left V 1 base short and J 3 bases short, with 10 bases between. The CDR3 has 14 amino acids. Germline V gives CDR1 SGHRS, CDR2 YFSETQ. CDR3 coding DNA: TGCGCCAGCAGCTTGAGGACAGACGAAGAGACCCAGTACTTC. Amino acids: CASSLRTDEETQYF.

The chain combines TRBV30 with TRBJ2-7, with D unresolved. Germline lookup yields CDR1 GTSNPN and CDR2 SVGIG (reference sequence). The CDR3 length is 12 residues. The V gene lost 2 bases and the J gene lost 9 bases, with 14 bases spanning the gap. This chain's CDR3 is CAWSWSQGMQYF. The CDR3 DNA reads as TGTGCCTGGAGTTGGTCCCAAGGGATGCAGTACTTC.

The CDR3 coding sequence is TGCAGTGCTAGAGGGGCTAGCAATCAGCCCCAGCATTTT. It specifies CSARGASNQPQHF. The chain has TRBV20-1 and TRBJ1-5, with no clear D. The CDR3 length is 13 residues. Germline V gene lookup returns CDR1 DFQATT and CDR2 SNEGSKA (reference sequence). Trimming left V 1 base short and J 0 bases short, with 4 bases between.

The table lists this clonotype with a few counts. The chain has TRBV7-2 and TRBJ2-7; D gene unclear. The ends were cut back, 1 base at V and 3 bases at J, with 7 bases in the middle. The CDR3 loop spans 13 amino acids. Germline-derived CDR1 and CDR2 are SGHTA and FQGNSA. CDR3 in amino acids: CASSLDWGYEQYF. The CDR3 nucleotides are TGTGCCAGCAGCTTAGATTGGGGCTACGAGCAGTACTTC.

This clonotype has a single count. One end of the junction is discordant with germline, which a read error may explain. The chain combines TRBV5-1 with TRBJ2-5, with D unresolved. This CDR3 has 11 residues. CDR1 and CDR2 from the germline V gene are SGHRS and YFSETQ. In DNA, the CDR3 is TGCTCCAGCAGCCGACAAGAGACCCAGTACTTC. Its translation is CSSSRQETQYF.

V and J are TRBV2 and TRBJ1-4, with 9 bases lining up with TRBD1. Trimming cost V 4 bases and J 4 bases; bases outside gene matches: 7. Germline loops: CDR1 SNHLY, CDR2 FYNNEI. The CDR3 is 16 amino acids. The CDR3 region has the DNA TGTGCCAGCAGTGGAGCTGGGACAGGGAATAATGAAAAACTGTTTTTT. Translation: CASSGAGTGNNEKLFF.

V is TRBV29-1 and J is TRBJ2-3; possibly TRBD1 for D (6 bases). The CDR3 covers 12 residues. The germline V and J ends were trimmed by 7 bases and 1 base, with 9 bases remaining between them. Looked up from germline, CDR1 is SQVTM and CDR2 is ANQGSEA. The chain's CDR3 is CSGWTGTDTQYF. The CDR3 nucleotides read TGCAGCGGTTGGACAGGCACAGATACGCAGTATTTT.

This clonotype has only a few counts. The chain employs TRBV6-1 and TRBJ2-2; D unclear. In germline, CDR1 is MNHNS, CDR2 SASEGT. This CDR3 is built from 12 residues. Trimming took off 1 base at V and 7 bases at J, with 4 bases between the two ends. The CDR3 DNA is TGTGCCAGCAGTGAAGTTTTCGGGGAGCTGTTTTTT. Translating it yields CASSEVFGELFF.

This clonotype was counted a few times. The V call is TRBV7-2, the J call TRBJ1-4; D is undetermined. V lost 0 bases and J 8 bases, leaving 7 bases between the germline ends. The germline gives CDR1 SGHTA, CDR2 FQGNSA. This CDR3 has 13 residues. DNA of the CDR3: TGTGCCAGCAGCTTAGCGTATGGGGAAAAACTGTTTTTT. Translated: CASSLAYGEKLFF.

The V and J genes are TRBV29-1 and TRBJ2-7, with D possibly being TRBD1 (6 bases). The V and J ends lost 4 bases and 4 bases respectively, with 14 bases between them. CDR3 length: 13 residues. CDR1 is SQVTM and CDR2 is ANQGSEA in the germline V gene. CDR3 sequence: CSVGTGHRYEQYF. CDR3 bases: TGCAGCGTTGGGACGGGACATCGATACGAGCAGTACTTC.

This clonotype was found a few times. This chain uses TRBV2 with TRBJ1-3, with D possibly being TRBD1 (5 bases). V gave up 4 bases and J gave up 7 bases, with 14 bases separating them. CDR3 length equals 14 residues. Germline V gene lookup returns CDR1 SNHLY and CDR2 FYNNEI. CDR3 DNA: TGTGCCAGCAGTGTGGGGACGAGCGTGAACACCATATATTTT. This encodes CASSVGTSVNTIYF.

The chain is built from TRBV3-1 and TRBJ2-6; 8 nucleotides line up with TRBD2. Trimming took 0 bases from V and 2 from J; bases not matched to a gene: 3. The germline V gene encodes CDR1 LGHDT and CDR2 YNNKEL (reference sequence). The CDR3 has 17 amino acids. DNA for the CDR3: TGTGCCAGCAGCCAAGATAGCGGGGCTGCTGGGGCCAACGTCCTGACTTTC. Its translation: CASSQDSGAAGANVLTF.

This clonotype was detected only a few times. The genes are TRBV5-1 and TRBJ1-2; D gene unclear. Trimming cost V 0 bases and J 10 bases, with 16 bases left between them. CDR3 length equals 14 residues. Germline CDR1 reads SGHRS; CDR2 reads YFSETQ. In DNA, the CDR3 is TGCGCCAGCAGCTTGGGTATAGAACGGAGTTTCTACACCTTC. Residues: CASSLGIERSFYTF.

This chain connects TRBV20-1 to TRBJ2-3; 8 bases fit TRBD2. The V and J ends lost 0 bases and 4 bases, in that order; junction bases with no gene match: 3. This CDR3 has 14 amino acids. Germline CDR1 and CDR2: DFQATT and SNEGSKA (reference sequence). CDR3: CSARDGRASDTQYF. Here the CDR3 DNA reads TGCAGTGCTAGAGACGGGAGGGCTTCAGATACGCAGTATTTT.

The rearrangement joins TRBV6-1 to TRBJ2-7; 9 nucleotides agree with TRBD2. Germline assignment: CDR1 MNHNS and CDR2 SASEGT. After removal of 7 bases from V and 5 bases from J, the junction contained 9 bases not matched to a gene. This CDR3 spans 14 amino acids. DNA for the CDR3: TGTGCCAGCAAGGCGGGACTAGCTATCGACGAGCAGTACTTC. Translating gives CASKAGLAIDEQYF.

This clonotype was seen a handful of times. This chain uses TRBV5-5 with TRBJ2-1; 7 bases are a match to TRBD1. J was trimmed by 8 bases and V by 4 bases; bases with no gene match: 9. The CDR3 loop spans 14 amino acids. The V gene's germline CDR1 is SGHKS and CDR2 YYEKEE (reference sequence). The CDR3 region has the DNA TGTGCCAGCAGCATCGGACAGGTTAGGGATGAGCAGTTCTTC. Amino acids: CASSIGQVRDEQFF. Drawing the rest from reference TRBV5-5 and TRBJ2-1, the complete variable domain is DAGVTQSPTHLIKTRGQQVTLRCSPISGHKSVSWYQQVLGQGPQFIFQYYEKEERGRGNFPDRFSARQFPNYSSELNVNALLLGDSALYLCASSIGQVRDEQFFGPGTRLTVL.

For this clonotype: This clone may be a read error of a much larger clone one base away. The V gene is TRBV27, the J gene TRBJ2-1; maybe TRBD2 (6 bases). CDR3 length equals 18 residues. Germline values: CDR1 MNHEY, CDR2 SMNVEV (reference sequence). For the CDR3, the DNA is TGTGCCAGAAGTTTACGATACGGTAACCTAGGCGGGGTAGGTGAGCAGTTCTTC. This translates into CARSLRYGNLGGVGEQFF.

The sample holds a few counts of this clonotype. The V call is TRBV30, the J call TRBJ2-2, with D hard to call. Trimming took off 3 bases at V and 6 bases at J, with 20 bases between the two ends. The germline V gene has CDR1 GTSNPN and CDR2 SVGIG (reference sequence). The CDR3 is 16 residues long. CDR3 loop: CAWSVLRPLGAGELFF. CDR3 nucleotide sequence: TGTGCCTGGAGCGTATTGCGGCCCCTCGGTGCCGGGGAGCTGTTTTTT.